This T cell receptor (beta chain) was sequenced for a study of CDR3 diversity in severe acne. In germline, CDR1 is MGHRA, CDR2 YSYEKL. V lost 1 base and J 3 bases, leaving 10 bases between the germline ends. This CDR3 contains 14 residues. TCRdb reprocessed the PCR reads with MiXCR, giving one entry per CDR3 protein. The sample holds over 70,000 distinct CDR3 sequences; approximately 51% are singletons and the top ten take approximately 15%. The chain carries TRBV4-1 and TRBJ2-7, with D perhaps TRBD2 (7 bases). Sequenced: blood. The source is a male donor in good health, without acne. CDR3 sequence: CASSQGGGGYEQYF. DNA for the CDR3: TGCGCCAGCAGCCAAGGGGGAGGGGGCTACGAGCAGTACTTC.